This T cell receptor (beta chain) was captured by sequencing in a study of blood T cell repertoires in COVID-19. The V gene lost 9 bases and the J gene lost 0 bases, with 7 bases spanning the gap. The CDR3 extends over 12 amino acids. Germline CDR1 is KGHSY and CDR2 is FQNENV. The assay was immunoSEQ multiplex PCR, and TCRdb's table has in-frame clones only and misses some. The sample has around 140,000 clones; roughly 90% are singletons. The clonotype originates from a man aged 60-69 years with COVID-19, enrolled during active disease. Sequencing input: peripheral blood. The chain recombines TRBV16 with TRBJ2-3; D not certain. The CDR3 is CASSPSTDTQYF. The CDR3 DNA sequence: TGTGCCAGTTCTCCTAGCACAGATACGCAGTATTTT. Complete variable domain (other parts from reference TRBV16 and TRBJ2-3): GEEVAQTPKHLVRGEGQKAKLYCAPIKGHSYVFWYQQVLKNEFKFLISFQNENVFDETGMPKERFSAKCLPNSPCSLEIQATKLEDSAVYFCASSPSTDTQYFGPGTRLTVL.